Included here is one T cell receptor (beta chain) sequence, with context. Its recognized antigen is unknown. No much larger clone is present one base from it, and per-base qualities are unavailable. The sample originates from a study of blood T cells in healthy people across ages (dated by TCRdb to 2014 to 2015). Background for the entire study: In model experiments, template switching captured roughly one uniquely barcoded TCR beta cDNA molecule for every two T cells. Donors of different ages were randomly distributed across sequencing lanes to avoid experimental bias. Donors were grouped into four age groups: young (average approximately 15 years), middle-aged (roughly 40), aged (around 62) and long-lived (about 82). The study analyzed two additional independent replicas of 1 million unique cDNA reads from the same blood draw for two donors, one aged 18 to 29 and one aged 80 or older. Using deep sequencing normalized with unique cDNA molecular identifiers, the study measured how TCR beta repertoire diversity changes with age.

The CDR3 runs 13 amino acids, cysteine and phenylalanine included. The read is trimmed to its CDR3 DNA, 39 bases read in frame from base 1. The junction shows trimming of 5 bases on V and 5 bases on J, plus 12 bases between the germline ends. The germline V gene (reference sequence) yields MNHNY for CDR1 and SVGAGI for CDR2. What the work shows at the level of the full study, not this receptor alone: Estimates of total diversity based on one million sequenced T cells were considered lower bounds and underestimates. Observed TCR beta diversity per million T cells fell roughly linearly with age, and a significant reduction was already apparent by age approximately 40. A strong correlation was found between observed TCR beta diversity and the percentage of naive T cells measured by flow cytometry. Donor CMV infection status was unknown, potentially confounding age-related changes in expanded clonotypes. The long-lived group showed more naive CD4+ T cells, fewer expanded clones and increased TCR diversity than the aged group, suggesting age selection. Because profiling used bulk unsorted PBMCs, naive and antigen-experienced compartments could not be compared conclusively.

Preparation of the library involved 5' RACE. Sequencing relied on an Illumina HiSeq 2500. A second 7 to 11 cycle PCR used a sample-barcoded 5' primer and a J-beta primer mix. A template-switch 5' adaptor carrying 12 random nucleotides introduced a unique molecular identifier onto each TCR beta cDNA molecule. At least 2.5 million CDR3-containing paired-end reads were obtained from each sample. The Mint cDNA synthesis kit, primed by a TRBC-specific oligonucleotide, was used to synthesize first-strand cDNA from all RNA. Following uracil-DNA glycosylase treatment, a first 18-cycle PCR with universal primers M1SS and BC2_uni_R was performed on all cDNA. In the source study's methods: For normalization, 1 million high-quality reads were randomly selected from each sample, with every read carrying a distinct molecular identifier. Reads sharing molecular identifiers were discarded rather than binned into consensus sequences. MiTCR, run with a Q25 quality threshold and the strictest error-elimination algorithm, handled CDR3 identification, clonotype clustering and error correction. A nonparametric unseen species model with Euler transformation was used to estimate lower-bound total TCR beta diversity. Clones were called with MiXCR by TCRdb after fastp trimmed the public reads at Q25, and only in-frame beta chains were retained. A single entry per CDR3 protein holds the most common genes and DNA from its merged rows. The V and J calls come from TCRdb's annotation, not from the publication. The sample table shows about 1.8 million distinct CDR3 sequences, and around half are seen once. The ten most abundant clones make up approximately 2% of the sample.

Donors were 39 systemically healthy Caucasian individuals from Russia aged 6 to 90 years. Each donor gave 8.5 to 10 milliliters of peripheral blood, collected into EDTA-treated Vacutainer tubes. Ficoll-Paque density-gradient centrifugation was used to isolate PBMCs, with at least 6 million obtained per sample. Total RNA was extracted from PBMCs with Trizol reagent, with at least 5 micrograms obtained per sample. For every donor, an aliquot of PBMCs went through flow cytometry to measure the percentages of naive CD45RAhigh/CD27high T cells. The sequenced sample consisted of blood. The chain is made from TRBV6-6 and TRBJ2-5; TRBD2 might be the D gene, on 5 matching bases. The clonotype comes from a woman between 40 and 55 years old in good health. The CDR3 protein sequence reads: CASSDEGGETQYF. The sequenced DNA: TGTGCCAGCAGTGATGAAGGCGGGGAGACCCAGTACTTC.